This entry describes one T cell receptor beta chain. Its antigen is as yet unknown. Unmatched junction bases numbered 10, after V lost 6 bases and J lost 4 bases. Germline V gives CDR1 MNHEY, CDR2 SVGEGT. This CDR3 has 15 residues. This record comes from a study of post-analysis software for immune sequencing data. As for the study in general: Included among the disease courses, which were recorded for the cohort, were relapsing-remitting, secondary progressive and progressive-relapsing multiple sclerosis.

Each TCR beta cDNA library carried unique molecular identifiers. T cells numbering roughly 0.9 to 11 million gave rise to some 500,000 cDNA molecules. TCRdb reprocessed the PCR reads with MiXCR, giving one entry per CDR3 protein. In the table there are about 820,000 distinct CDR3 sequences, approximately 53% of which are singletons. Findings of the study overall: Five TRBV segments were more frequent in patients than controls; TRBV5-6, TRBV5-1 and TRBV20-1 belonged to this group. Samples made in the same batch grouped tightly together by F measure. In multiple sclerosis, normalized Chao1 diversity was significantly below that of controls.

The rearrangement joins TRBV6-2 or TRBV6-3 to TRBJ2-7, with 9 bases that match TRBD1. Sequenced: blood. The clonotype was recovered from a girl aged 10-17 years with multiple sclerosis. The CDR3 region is CASRQTGTGTYEQYF. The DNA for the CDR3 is TGTGCCAGCAGGCAAACCGGGACAGGGACTTACGAGCAGTACTTC.